The T cell receptor beta chain under discussion was sequenced for a study of shared clonotypes between healthy human individuals. Study results and limitations: Against clonotypes common to all four donors, non-shared ones had lower generation probabilities. Blood alone was sampled, and tissue repertoires likely differ. Naive CD4 clonotypes overlapped across several donors at about 5.3%. Rarefaction revealed incomplete sorted-subset sequencing despite large depth.

The naive CD8 fraction comprised CD45RO-negative cells positively selected for CCR7 and excluded terminally differentiated effector memory CD45RA+ cells. Sequenced by immunoSEQ multiplex PCR; TCRdb stores in-frame clones only, minus some. The sample lists under 850,000 clones, about 92% occurring once. On this clone: Its antigen remains unidentified.

Germline values: CDR1 SGHAT, CDR2 FQNNGV. The CDR3 spans 14 residues. With 5 bases clipped from V and 6 bases from J, the junction kept 8 bases outside the gene matches. This TCR was sampled from a man aged 25 to 40 in good health. V and J are TRBV11-2 and TRBJ2-7, with 9 bases fitting TRBD1. The sequenced sample consisted of naive CD8+ T cells sorted from blood. Here the CDR3 DNA reads TGTGCCAGCAGCAGACAGGGGGTGCTACGCGAGCAGTACTTC. Protein: CASSRQGVLREQYF. Drawing the rest from reference TRBV11-2 and TRBJ2-7, the complete variable domain is EAGVAQSPRYKIIEKRQSVAFWCNPISGHATLYWYQQILGQGPKLLIQFQNNGVVDDSQLPKDRFSAERLKGVDSTLKIQPAKLEDSAVYLCASSRQGVLREQYFGPGTRLTVT.